The rows below give T cell receptor beta chains drawn from one sample of a study of T cells in Graves' hyperthyroidism and ophthalmopathy. TCRdb reanalysed the multiplex PCR reads using MiXCR and keeps one entry per CDR3 protein. This sample has some 580,000 distinct CDR3 sequences, with 15% to 20% found just once. Sequences were obtained from blood. The receptors here all came from a woman in her 40s with Graves' ophthalmopathy. The CDR3 runs from the conserved cysteine through the conserved F or W. Each record gives: V gene, J gene, clone size, D gene, CDR3 protein, CDR3 DNA. D genes are given only for firm matches. Clone size is stated in some rows and not others, as once, few, many or a class when expanded.

TRBV20-1,TRBJ2-1,many,TRBD2,CSARSPTSGTVNEQFF,TGCAGTGCTAGGTCCCCGACTAGCGGGACGGTCAATGAGCAGTTCTTC
TRBV28,TRBJ2-5,many,TRBD2,CATGRWETQYF,TGTGCCACCGGGAGGTGGGAGACCCAGTACTTC
TRBV12-3/TRBV12-4,TRBJ2-7,many,TRBD1,CASSSNTAPGQGNHEQYF,TGTGCCAGCAGTTCGAACACCGCTCCGGGACAGGGGAATCACGAGCAGTACTTC
TRBV14,TRBJ2-3,many,TRBD1,CASSLYGQGTDTQYF,TGTGCCAGCAGCCTCTACGGACAGGGCACAGATACGCAGTATTTT
TRBV7-2,TRBJ2-2,few,-,CASSLQGGVTGELFF,TGTGCCAGCAGCTTACAGGGGGGGGTCACCGGGGAGCTGTTTTTT
TRBV6-1,TRBJ1-1,many,-,CATVSTGVVNTEAFF,TGTGCCACCGTCTCAACGGGGGTTGTCAACACTGAAGCTTTCTTT
TRBV28,TRBJ1-2,many,-,CASSPQGPRGYTF,TGTGCCAGCAGCCCCCAGGGCCCGCGGGGCTACACCTTC
TRBV6-1,TRBJ2-2,few,-,CASRFHNTGELFF,TGTGCCAGCAGATTCCATAACACCGGGGAGCTGTTTTTT
TRBV10-2,TRBJ1-5,-,-,CASSPRQAPQHF,TGCGCCAGCAGTCCCCGACAGGCCCCCCAGCATTTT
TRBV12-3/TRBV12-4,TRBJ2-1,-,-,CASSLALGGDGWYNEQFF,TGTGCCAGCAGTTTAGCGCTCGGCGGGGACGGATGGTACAATGAGCAGTTCTTC
TRBV11-2,TRBJ2-7,many,-,CASSQDSGISYEQYF,TGTGCCAGCAGCCAAGATAGCGGAATCTCCTACGAGCAGTACTTC
TRBV29-1,TRBJ2-3,-,TRBD1,CSVATGAATDTQYF,TGCAGCGTAGCAACAGGGGCAGCCACAGATACGCAGTATTTT
TRBV28,TRBJ1-4,-,-,CATMSPGEKLFF,TGTGCCACCATGTCCCCGGGTGAAAAACTGTTTTTT
TRBV7-9,TRBJ2-1,many,-,CASSLGSREQFF,TGTGCCAGCAGCTTAGGGTCCCGGGAGCAGTTCTTC
TRBV11-2,TRBJ1-5,many,-,CASSRGASQPQHF,TGTGCCAGCAGCCGAGGGGCGAGCCAGCCCCAGCATTTT
TRBV27,TRBJ2-3,few,TRBD2,CASRRTLGAGGPASQYF,TGTGCCAGCAGACGTACTTTAGGAGCGGGGGGGCCTGCGTCGCAGTATTTT
TRBV7-9,TRBJ2-1,few,TRBD1,CASSFIPGQVYYNEQFF,TGTGCCAGCAGCTTTATACCGGGACAGGTGTACTACAATGAGCAGTTCTTC
TRBV2,TRBJ2-6,-,TRBD2,CASRGLAARGANVLTF,TGTGCCAGCAGGGGACTAGCGGCGCGGGGGGCCAACGTCCTGACTTTC
TRBV3-1,TRBJ2-3,many,-,CASSPSPRDTQYF,TGTGCCAGCAGCCCTAGTCCCCGGGATACGCAGTATTTT
TRBV7-9,TRBJ2-3,-,-,CASSAEGSVPWDTQYF,TGTGCCAGCAGCGCCGAGGGAAGTGTTCCATGGGATACGCAGTATTTT
TRBV28,TRBJ2-7,-,TRBD1,CATTGTGGYEQYF,TGTGCCACTACCGGGACAGGAGGCTACGAGCAGTACTTC
TRBV9,TRBJ1-5,-,-,CASSVMGNQPQHF,TGTGCCAGCAGCGTAATGGGGAATCAGCCCCAGCATTTT
TRBV20-1,TRBJ1-1,many,-,CSASALGGFAEAFF,TGCAGTGCTAGCGCCTTGGGGGGATTCGCTGAAGCTTTCTTT
TRBV2,TRBJ1-4,many,-,CASRVDSDNEKLFF,TGTGCCAGCAGGGTGGACAGTGATAATGAAAAACTGTTTTTT
TRBV7-3,TRBJ1-6,-,TRBD1,CASSLGDRTNSPLHF,TGTGCCAGCAGCTTAGGGGACAGGACCAATTCACCCCTCCACTTT
TRBV6-1,TRBJ2-7,-,TRBD2,CASSGLAFPYEQYF,TGTGCCAGCAGTGGACTAGCGTTCCCCTACGAGCAGTACTTC
TRBV12-3/TRBV12-4,TRBJ1-2,few,-,CASSRLGGGYTF,TGTGCCAGCAGCCGACTGGGGGGCGGCTACACCTTC
TRBV28,TRBJ1-4,few,-,CATFAGERGGKLFF,TGTGCCACCTTCGCCGGGGAGAGGGGGGGAAAACTGTTTTTT
TRBV6-1,TRBJ2-7,few,-,CASSSPLLEQYF,TGTGCCAGCAGTTCGCCTCTCCTCGAGCAGTACTTC
TRBV11-2,TRBJ2-3,many,-,CASSLGAGSDTQYF,TGTGCCAGCAGCTTAGGTGCGGGATCAGATACGCAGTATTTT
TRBV12-3/TRBV12-4,TRBJ2-5,many,TRBD2,CASKWAGGQETQYF,TGTGCCAGCAAGTGGGCGGGAGGCCAAGAGACCCAGTACTTC
TRBV11-2,TRBJ2-2,many,-,CASSLDLSFGELFF,TGTGCCAGCAGCTTAGACCTGAGCTTTGGGGAGCTGTTTTTT
TRBV28,TRBJ2-1,-,TRBD1,CANRQGADDEQFF,TGTGCCAACAGACAGGGGGCGGATGATGAGCAGTTCTTC
TRBV7-2,TRBJ2-1,many,TRBD2,CASSTAGTSGYQNSYNEQFF,TGTGCCAGCAGCACAGCCGGGACTAGCGGGTACCAGAACTCCTACAATGAGCAGTTCTTC
TRBV28,TRBJ1-2,few,-,CASQLGGPNYGYTF,TGTGCCAGCCAGTTGGGGGGCCCTAACTATGGCTACACCTTC
TRBV9,TRBJ2-5,many,TRBD1,CASSNSGQGKTQYF,TGTGCCAGCAGCAACTCGGGACAGGGAAAGACCCAGTACTTC
TRBV2,TRBJ1-5,many,-,CASTGSVSNQPQHF,TGTGCCAGCACCGGGTCAGTTAGCAATCAGCCCCAGCATTTT
TRBV6-9,TRBJ2-5,-,TRBD1,CASSSPGTGRTQYF,TGTGCCAGCAGTTCGCCCGGGACAGGGAGGACCCAGTACTTC
TRBV7-9,TRBJ2-7,many,TRBD1,CASSLGGQGPNSYEQYF,TGTGCCAGCAGCTTAGGGGGACAGGGGCCAAACTCCTACGAGCAGTACTTC
TRBV6-1,TRBJ2-7,many,TRBD1,CASLRTGGSYEQYF,TGTGCCAGCTTGCGGACAGGGGGTTCCTACGAGCAGTACTTC
TRBV6-1,TRBJ2-2,-,-,CASSGGVGSNTGELFF,TGTGCCAGCAGTGGGGGAGTCGGATCGAACACCGGGGAGCTGTTTTTT
TRBV5-1,TRBJ1-1,many,-,CASSLAGDPNTEAFF,TGCGCCAGCAGCTTGGCCGGGGATCCCAACACTGAAGCTTTCTTT
TRBV10-3,TRBJ1-2,-,-,CAISDLSGGFYGYTF,TGTGCCATCAGTGACCTATCAGGAGGGTTCTATGGCTACACCTTC
TRBV2,TRBJ2-1,many,-,CASIRLPNSYNEQFF,TGTGCCAGCATCCGGCTACCTAACTCCTACAATGAGCAGTTCTTC
TRBV2,TRBJ2-7,-,-,CASTEGPGGQTYEQYF,TGTGCCAGCACTGAAGGCCCCGGAGGGCAGACCTACGAGCAGTACTTC
TRBV5-1,TRBJ2-1,many,-,CASSGGHAYNEQFF,TGCGCCAGCAGCGGCGGGCATGCCTACAATGAGCAGTTCTTC
TRBV25-1,TRBJ2-7,many,TRBD1,CASSESGQATYEQYF,TGTGCCAGCAGTGAATCGGGACAGGCAACCTACGAGCAGTACTTC
TRBV5-1,TRBJ2-5,many,TRBD1,CASSPAPGGRVETQYF,TGCGCCAGCAGCCCCGCCCCAGGGGGCCGAGTAGAGACCCAGTACTTC
TRBV9,TRBJ2-3,few,TRBD2,CASSRAGPDTQYF,TGTGCCAGCAGCAGAGCGGGGCCAGATACGCAGTATTTT
TRBV27,TRBJ2-7,many,TRBD2,CASSFSFSGISYDEQYF,TGTGCCAGCAGTTTTTCATTTAGCGGGATCTCCTATGACGAGCAGTACTTC
TRBV18,TRBJ1-2,many,-,CASSPGHADYGYTF,TGTGCCAGCTCTCCGGGACACGCCGACTATGGCTACACCTTC